The 8 T cell receptor beta chains in this list originate from one sample, sequenced in a study of blood T cell repertoires in COVID-19 (dated by TCRdb to the early 2020s). The method behind the library was the immunoSEQ multiplex PCR assay. TCRdb obtained this table from immuneACCESS and retained in-frame rearrangements with V and J assigned. These tables miss some clones; where compared with another copy, unresolved V genes account for less than half of the shortfall, and the remainder is unexplained. The table for this sample lists around 420,000 clones; approximately 86% of them were counted only once. Clones ranked in the top ten supply about 2.1% of the sample. Sequencing input: PBMCs or T cells enriched from blood (not recorded which). The receptors stem from a woman in her forties with acute COVID-19.

The chain is built from TRBV20-1 and TRBJ1-1; no clear D. V lost 3 bases, J lost 0 bases, and 14 bases lay in between. Germline values: CDR1 DFQATT, CDR2 SNEGSKA (reference sequence). This CDR3 comprises 15 residues. The CDR3 DNA follows: TGCAGTGCTAGTTATCCCGGGGATATGAACACTGAAGCTTTCTTT. Residues: CSASYPGDMNTEAFF.

The chain recombines TRBV29-1 with TRBJ1-2; D possibly corresponds to TRBD1 (6 bases). Deletions cut 4 bases from V and 3 bases from J, with 12 bases between. CDR3 length equals 13 residues. Germline V CDR1 and CDR2: SQVTM, ANQGSEA. The CDR3 region is CSVGGGRDYGYTF. The CDR3 DNA follows: TGCAGCGTTGGTGGGGGCAGGGACTATGGCTACACCTTC.

This clone was recorded once. The chain joins TRBV4-2 to TRBJ2-2; tentatively, D is TRBD2 (5 bases). This CDR3 comprises 16 residues. V shed 1 base and J shed 5 bases, with 14 bases lying between them. Germline CDR1 reads LGHNA; CDR2 reads YNFKEQ. CDR3 in DNA: TGTGCCAGCAGCCAAGTGGATCGAGGAGGAACCGGGGAGCTGTTTTTT. Translation gives CASSQVDRGGTGELFF.

The chain recombines TRBV4-1 with TRBJ2-7; weak D call: TRBD1 (6 bases). Germline-derived CDR1 and CDR2 are MGHRA and YSYEKL. The CDR3 runs to 14 residues. Trimming removed 4 bases at V and 1 base at J, with 11 bases between. The CDR3 sequence is CASSLSTGSYEQYF. The CDR3 DNA reads TGCGCCAGCAGCCTTTCAACAGGGTCCTACGAGCAGTACTTC.

J is TRBJ1-1 and V is TRBV7-8, with D unresolved. CDR3 length: 12 amino acids. Trimming removed 5 bases from V and 11 bases from J, with 15 bases in between. Germline loops: CDR1 SGHVS, CDR2 FQNEAQ. The CDR3 nucleotides are TGTGCCAGCAGCCGGCCCCGAACTAGGGCTTTCTTT. Its protein product is CASSRPRTRAFF.

The gene calls are TRBV4-1 and TRBJ2-5; TRBD2 matches 8 bases. The germline CDR1 and CDR2 sequences are MGHRA and YSYEKL. The CDR3 is made up of 16 amino acids. Trimming took 0 bases from V and 9 from J; bases not matched to a gene: 12. Here the CDR3 DNA reads TGCGCCAGCAGCCAAGACCGAGCGGGGGTGGGGTCGGCCCAGTACTTC. It codes for CASSQDRAGVGSAQYF.

V gene TRBV10-1 combines with J gene TRBJ1-4; TRBD1 is a possible D gene (6 bases). The CDR3 has 14 amino acids. V was trimmed by 7 bases and J by 7 bases, leaving 16 bases between them. Germline V CDR1 and CDR2: WNHNN, SYGVQD (reference sequence). The CDR3 region has the DNA TGCGCCAGCACCTCTCGGGGGGCGAGTGAAAAACTGTTTTTT. Translated, it gives CASTSRGASEKLFF.

J is TRBJ2-5 and V is TRBV15; D is possibly TRBD1 (5 bases). The germline V gene has CDR1 LNHNV and CDR2 YYDKDF (reference sequence). The germline V and J ends were trimmed by 5 bases and 5 bases, with 12 bases remaining between them. There are 13 residues in the CDR3. CDR3 in amino acids: CATSPRTRETQYF. CDR3 in DNA: TGTGCCACCAGCCCACGGACACGGGAGACCCAGTACTTC.